The 21 T cell receptor beta chains below all came from one sample that was sequenced in a study of response to subunit inactivated influenza vaccine. MiXCR, applied by TCRdb to the RT-PCR reads, yields one record per CDR3 protein. Among hundreds of thousands of distinct CDR3 sequences listed, about 15% were seen once. Sequenced here: CD4+ T cells sorted from PBMCs, sampled less than 30 months after vaccination. These receptors originate from a man in his fifties or sixties who received an inactivated influenza vaccine.

The chain employs TRBV6-1 and TRBJ2-3; 9 nucleotides line up with TRBD2. The CDR3 runs 17 residues. J gave up 1 base and V 5 bases, and 10 bases lay outside the gene matches. Germline assignment: CDR1 MNHNS and CDR2 SASEGT. CDR3 region: CASSPSGGPGGTDTQYF. As DNA, the CDR3 is TGTGCCAGCAGTCCGAGCGGGGGGCCGGGGGGCACAGATACGCAGTATTTT.

This clonotype was detected a few times. The chain combines TRBV28 with TRBJ2-4; a weak D match, TRBD1 (5 bases). The CDR3 consists of 12 residues. Trimming pared 5 bases from V and 4 bases from J, leaving 6 bases between. In germline, CDR1 is MDHEN, CDR2 SYDVKM. The DNA for the CDR3 is TGTGCCAGCAGTCGACAGAAAAACATTCAGTACTTC. Its translation is CASSRQKNIQYF.

V usage is TRBV10-3 and J usage is TRBJ2-3, with 8 positions matching TRBD1. Trimming cost V 4 bases and J 0 bases; bases outside gene matches: 3. The CDR3 is 15 residues long. Germline V gene lookup returns CDR1 ENHRY and CDR2 SYGVKD. The CDR3 region is CAISARDRSTDTQYF. In DNA form, the CDR3 reads TGTGCCATCAGTGCCCGGGACAGGAGCACAGATACGCAGTATTTT.

This clonotype appeared many times. The chain employs TRBV18 and TRBJ2-3; D call uncertain. V lost 1 base and J 3 bases, leaving 5 bases between the germline ends. This CDR3 is built from 13 residues. CDR1 and CDR2 from the germline V gene are KGHSH and LQKENI. The CDR3 region has the DNA TGTGCCAGCTCACCACGACCTACAGATACGCAGTATTTT. It translates to CASSPRPTDTQYF.

Turning to this clonotype: Sequence at one end of the junction differs from germline and may be a read error. The chain employs TRBV20-1 and TRBJ2-3, with D tentatively TRBD1 (6 bases). In germline, CDR1 is DFQATT, CDR2 SNEGSKA (reference sequence). CDR3 length: 16 amino acids. CDR3 coding DNA: TGCTGTGCTAGACATCCCGGGGACACAAGCACAGATACGCAGTATTTT. Translated: CCARHPGDTSTDTQYF.

A few counts support this clonotype. The V gene is TRBV2, the J gene TRBJ2-2; D gene uncertain. V gave up 4 bases and J gave up 5 bases, with 8 bases separating them. The germline CDR1 and CDR2 sequences are SNHLY and FYNNEI. This CDR3 has 13 residues. CDR3 in DNA: TGTGCCAGCAGTGGCGCCGGGACCGGGGAGCTGTTTTTT. The encoded protein is CASSGAGTGELFF.

This clonotype was counted a few times. The V gene is TRBV6-5, the J gene TRBJ2-7; the D gene is possibly TRBD2 (6 bases). V gave up 2 bases and J gave up 7 bases, with 9 bases separating them. This CDR3 comprises 12 residues. Germline assignment: CDR1 MNHEY and CDR2 SVGAGI. The DNA for the CDR3 is TGTGCCAGCAGTTACGGAGGGGCAGAGCAGTACTTC. Its translation: CASSYGGAEQYF.

The V call is TRBV7-2, the J call TRBJ1-2, with D possibly TRBD1 on 5 matching bases. The germline gives CDR1 SGHTA, CDR2 FQGNSA. The CDR3 covers 13 residues. V was cut by 3 bases and J by 5 bases, with 10 bases left in between. The chain's CDR3 is CASSLDGAYGYTF. CDR3 in DNA: TGTGCCAGCAGCTTGGACGGGGCGTATGGCTACACCTTC. Complete variable domain (other parts from reference TRBV7-2 and TRBJ1-2): GAGVSQSPSNKVTEKGKDVELRCDPISGHTALYWYRQSLGQGLEFLIYFQGNSAPDKSGLPSDRFSAERTGGSVSTLTIQRTQQEDSAVYLCASSLDGAYGYTFGSGTRLTVV.

A few counts support this clonotype. The DNA of the CDR3 is TGTGCCAGCTCACCAGGTAGTTCCGGGACCGGGGAGCTGTTTTTT. This codes for CASSPGSSGTGELFF. V gene TRBV18 combines with J gene TRBJ2-2, with D hard to call. The germline gives CDR1 KGHSH, CDR2 LQKENI. CDR3 size: 15 residues. The V end was cut by 2 bases, the J end by 5 bases, with 12 bases between.

V usage is TRBV5-4 and J usage is TRBJ2-3; tentative D call: TRBD2 (6 bases). V was pared by 3 bases and J by 0 bases, with 8 bases between. CDR3 length equals 14 residues. CDR1 SGHNT and CDR2 YYREEE come from the germline V gene (reference sequence). The CDR3 reads CASSWRDSTDTQYF. The CDR3 nucleotides are TGTGCCAGCAGCTGGCGGGACAGCACAGATACGCAGTATTTT.

The rearrangement uses TRBV6-2 or TRBV6-3 and TRBJ2-2; D remains ambiguous. The CDR3 totals 17 residues. Germline V lookup: CDR1 MNHEY, CDR2 SVGEGT. Trimming removed 0 bases from V and 0 bases from J, with 11 bases in between. The CDR3 is CASSYSAGRPNTGELFF. DNA of the CDR3: TGTGCCAGCAGTTACTCTGCAGGCAGACCGAACACCGGGGAGCTGTTTTTT.

In its sample, this clonotype was seen many times. The V call is TRBV3-1, the J call TRBJ2-1, with D possibly matching TRBD1 (5 bases). The CDR3 contains 18 residues. Germline V gene sequence: CDR1 LGHDT, CDR2 YNNKEL (reference sequence). V was cut by 1 base and J by 0 bases, with 16 bases left in between. The CDR3 region is CASSQGRQSPFSYNEQFF. The CDR3 bases are TGTGCCAGCAGCCAAGGTCGACAGTCTCCATTCTCCTACAATGAGCAGTTCTTC.

The V call is TRBV11-1, the J call TRBJ2-2; D is ambiguous. Germline CDR1 reads SGHAT; CDR2 reads FQDESV (reference sequence). Trimming removed 1 base from V and 3 bases from J, with 9 bases in between. The CDR3 is made up of 15 amino acids. Written as DNA, the CDR3 is TGTGCCAGCAGCTTAGGGAACCTGTACACCGGGGAGCTGTTTTTT. Translating it yields CASSLGNLYTGELFF.

J is TRBJ1-6 and V is TRBV7-9; D gene uncertain. Germline lookup yields CDR1 SEHNR and CDR2 FQNEAQ (reference sequence). The CDR3 consists of 14 residues. Deletions cut 4 bases from V and 5 bases from J, with 9 bases between. Written as DNA, the CDR3 is TGTGCCAGCAGCTCTGGTCAGAATAATTCACCCCTCCACTTT. Amino acid sequence: CASSSGQNNSPLHF.

The J gene is TRBJ1-2, the V gene TRBV12-3 or TRBV12-4; possible D gene TRBD1, 6 bases. CDR3 length: 16 amino acids. Trimming pared 3 bases from V and 7 bases from J, leaving 21 bases between. The CDR3 DNA follows: TGTGCCAGCAGTTTGTGGCTTAGACAGGCCGGTGGTGGCTACACCTTC. Translated: CASSLWLRQAGGGYTF.

The V call is TRBV29-1, the J call TRBJ2-3; 13 nucleotides align to TRBD2. The V gene end was trimmed by 6 bases and the J gene end by 1 base; junction bases not matched to a gene: 4. Looked up from germline, CDR1 is SQVTM and CDR2 is ANQGSEA. This CDR3 comprises 15 residues. CDR3 loop: CSVGTSGTGTDTQYF. The CDR3 DNA reads TGCAGCGTCGGGACTAGCGGGACAGGCACAGATACGCAGTATTTT.

This rearrangement joins TRBV7-2 to TRBJ2-3, with D unclear. The V and J ends lost 7 bases and 2 bases respectively, with 13 bases between them. CDR1 is SGHTA and CDR2 is FQGNSA in the germline V gene. The length of the CDR3 is 14 residues. The CDR3 sequence is CASIYGGSTDTQYF. CDR3 DNA: TGTGCCAGCATCTATGGTGGCTCCACAGATACGCAGTATTTT.

V and J are TRBV6-2 or TRBV6-3 and TRBJ2-3; 10 bases line up with TRBD1. The germline V gene encodes CDR1 MNHEY and CDR2 SVGEGT. V was pared by 2 bases and J by 6 bases, with 14 bases of the junction left unmatched. The CDR3 has 18 amino acids. CDR3 coding DNA: TGTGCCAGCAGTTACCCGTCGGCTGAGACAGGGGGCGCGGATACGCAGTATTTT. This sequence encodes CASSYPSAETGGADTQYF.

The chain has TRBV5-4 and TRBJ1-1; 8 nucleotides match TRBD1. The CDR3 has 16 residues. V was pared by 0 bases and J by 0 bases, with 4 bases of the junction left unmatched. Germline CDR1 reads SGHNT; CDR2 reads YYREEE (reference sequence). CDR3 sequence reads: CASSLDQGAMNTEAFF. The CDR3 coding sequence is TGTGCCAGCAGCTTGGATCAGGGGGCCATGAACACTGAAGCTTTCTTT.

This clonotype was seen more than once but under ten times. The gene calls are TRBV10-3 and TRBJ1-5, with D possibly matching TRBD1 (5 bases). Germline CDR1 and CDR2: ENHRY and SYGVKD. The CDR3 is 15 residues long. Trimming shortened V by 3 bases and J by 5 bases, and 14 bases separated the two germline ends. The chain's CDR3 is CAISEGVSPDQPQHF. DNA for the CDR3: TGTGCCATCAGTGAAGGGGTCAGCCCCGATCAGCCCCAGCATTTT.

The V and J genes are TRBV5-1 and TRBJ2-1; 9 positions agree with TRBD2. Germline trimming cut 4 bases from V and 4 bases from J; bases unmatched to any gene: 9. The CDR3 is made up of 16 amino acids. Germline loops: CDR1 SGHRS, CDR2 YFSETQ. The DNA for the CDR3 is TGCGCCAGCAGCCCGGATCCAGCGGGGGGTTACAATGAGCAGTTCTTC. Protein: CASSPDPAGGYNEQFF.